This TCR beta chain was identified during a study of shared clonotypes between healthy human individuals. Clones were read by immunoSEQ multiplex PCR, and TCRdb kept only the in-frame ones, dropping some. The sample lists millions of clones, 90% to 95% occurring once. The study's findings and limits: Incomplete sequencing of sorted subsets was indicated by rarefaction despite large depth. The four-donor shared clonotypes exceeded non-shared clonotypes in generation probability, with non-shared ones scoring lower.

On this clone itself: Its antigen is still unknown.

CD4+ cells were split into CD45RA+ naive and CD45RA-negative memory subsets. The source material was naive CD4+ T cells sorted from blood. Regarding subset: CD45RA+ positively selected. This clonotype was sampled from a man aged 18 to 30 in good health.

For the CDR3, the DNA is TGTGCCAGCAGCTTAGAGGGGGGGGATTACAATGAGCAGTTCTTC. As protein: CASSLEGGDYNEQFF. J is TRBJ2-1 and V is TRBV11-1; D is possibly TRBD2 (7 bases). This CDR3 is 15 amino acids long. Germline V gene lookup returns CDR1 SGHAT and CDR2 FQDESV (reference sequence). V was shortened by 1 base and J by 4 bases, with 11 bases between the two germline ends.